The 3 T cell receptor beta chains listed next were all sequenced from one sample in a study of blood T cell repertoires in COVID-19. Assay used: immunoSEQ multiplex PCR; TCRdb lists only in-frame clones, some missing. The profile shows about 190,000 clones, under 85% of them singletons. What was sequenced was peripheral blood. Receptors were obtained from a woman in her thirties or forties with acute or convalescent COVID-19.

V usage is TRBV27 and J usage is TRBJ2-3; 9 nucleotides align to TRBD2. Germline trimming cut 6 bases from V and 3 bases from J; bases unmatched to any gene: 7. CDR1 is MNHEY and CDR2 is SMNVEV in the germline V gene (reference sequence). CDR3 length equals 15 residues. The CDR3 spells CASRPLAGITDTQYF. For the CDR3, the DNA is TGTGCCAGCAGGCCCCTAGCGGGGATAACAGATACGCAGTATTTT.

The rearrangement joins TRBV4-1 to TRBJ2-1; 7 bases match TRBD2. Germline lookup yields CDR1 MGHRA and CDR2 YSYEKL. The CDR3 covers 17 residues. The V gene end was trimmed by 0 bases and the J gene end by 3 bases; junction bases not matched to a gene: 8. CDR3 in DNA: TGCGCCAGCAGCCAAGATCAGGGAGCGGGGTACTACAATGAGCAGTTCTTC. Its protein product is CASSQDQGAGYYNEQFF.

The chain recombines TRBV5-1 with TRBJ1-1; D is perhaps TRBD1 (5 bases). The V end lost 2 bases, the J end lost 3 bases, and 14 bases lay between the germline ends. CDR3 length equals 15 residues. Germline CDR1 SGHRS, CDR2 YFSETQ. CDR3 in DNA: TGCGCCAGCAGCTTAATGTCAGGGCTGTACACTGAAGCTTTCTTT. It encodes CASSLMSGLYTEAFF. The full variable domain, completed using reference TRBV5-1 and TRBJ1-1, is KAGVTQTPRYLIKTRGQQVTLSCSPISGHRSVSWYQQTPGQGLQFLFEYFSETQRNKGNFPGRFSGRQFSNSRSEMNVSTLELGDSALYLCASSLMSGLYTEAFFGQGTRLTVV.